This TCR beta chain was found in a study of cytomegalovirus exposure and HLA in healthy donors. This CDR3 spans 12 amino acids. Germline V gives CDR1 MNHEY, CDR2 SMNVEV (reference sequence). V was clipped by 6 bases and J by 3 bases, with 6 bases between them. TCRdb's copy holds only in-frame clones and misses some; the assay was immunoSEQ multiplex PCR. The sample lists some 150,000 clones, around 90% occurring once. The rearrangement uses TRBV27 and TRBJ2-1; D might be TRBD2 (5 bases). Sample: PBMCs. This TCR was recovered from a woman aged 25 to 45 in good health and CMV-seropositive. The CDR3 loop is CASRTNYNEQFF. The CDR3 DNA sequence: TGTGCCAGCAGGACTAACTACAATGAGCAGTTCTTC.